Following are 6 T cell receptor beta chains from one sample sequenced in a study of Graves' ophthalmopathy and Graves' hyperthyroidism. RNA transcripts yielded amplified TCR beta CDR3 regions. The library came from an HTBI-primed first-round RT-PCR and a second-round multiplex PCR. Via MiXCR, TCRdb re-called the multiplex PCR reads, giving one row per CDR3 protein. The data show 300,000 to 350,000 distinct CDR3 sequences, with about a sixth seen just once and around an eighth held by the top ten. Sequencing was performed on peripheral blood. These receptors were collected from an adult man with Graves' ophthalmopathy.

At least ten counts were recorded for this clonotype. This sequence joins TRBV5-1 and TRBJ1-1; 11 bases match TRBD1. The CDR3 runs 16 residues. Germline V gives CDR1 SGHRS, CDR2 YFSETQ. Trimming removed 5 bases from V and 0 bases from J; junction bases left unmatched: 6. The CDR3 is CASSPGQGAVNTEAFF. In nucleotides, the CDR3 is TGCGCCAGCAGTCCCGGACAGGGGGCGGTGAACACTGAAGCTTTCTTT.

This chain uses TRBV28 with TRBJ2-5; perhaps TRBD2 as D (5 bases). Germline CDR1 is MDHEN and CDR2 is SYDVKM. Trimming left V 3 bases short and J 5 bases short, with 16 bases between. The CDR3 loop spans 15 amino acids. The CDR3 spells CASSLLGGLGETQYF. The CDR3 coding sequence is TGTGCCAGCAGTTTGCTTGGAGGTTTGGGGGAGACCCAGTACTTC.

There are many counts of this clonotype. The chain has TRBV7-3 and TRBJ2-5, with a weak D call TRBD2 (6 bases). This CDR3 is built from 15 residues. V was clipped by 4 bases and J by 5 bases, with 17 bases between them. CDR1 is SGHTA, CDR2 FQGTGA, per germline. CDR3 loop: CASSSTGIGGETQYF. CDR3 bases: TGTGCCAGCAGCTCCACCGGAATTGGGGGGGAGACCCAGTACTTC.

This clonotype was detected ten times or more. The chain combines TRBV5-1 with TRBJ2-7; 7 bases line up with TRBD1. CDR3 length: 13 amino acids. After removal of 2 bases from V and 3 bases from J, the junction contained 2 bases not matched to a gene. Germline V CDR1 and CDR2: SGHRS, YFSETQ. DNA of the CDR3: TGCGCCAGCAGCTTTGGGGACAGCTACGAGCAGTACTTC. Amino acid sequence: CASSFGDSYEQYF.

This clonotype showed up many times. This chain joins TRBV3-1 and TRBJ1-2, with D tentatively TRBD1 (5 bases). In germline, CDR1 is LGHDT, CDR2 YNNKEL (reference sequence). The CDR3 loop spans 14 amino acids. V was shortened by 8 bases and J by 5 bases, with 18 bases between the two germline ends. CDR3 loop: CASYQGRSGYGYTF. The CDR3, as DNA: TGTGCCAGCTACCAGGGCAGGTCCGGGTATGGCTACACCTTC.

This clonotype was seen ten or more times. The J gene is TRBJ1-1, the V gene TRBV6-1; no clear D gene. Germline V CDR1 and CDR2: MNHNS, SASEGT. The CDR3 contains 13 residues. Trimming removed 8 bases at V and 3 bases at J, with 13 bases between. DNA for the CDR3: TGTGCCAGCGGTCGGGCGATGCACACTGAAGCTTTCTTT. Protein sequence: CASGRAMHTEAFF.